One and the same sample provided the 23 T cell receptor beta chains below, sequenced in a study of blood T cell repertoires in COVID-19. Clones were read by immunoSEQ multiplex PCR, and TCRdb kept only the in-frame ones, dropping some. The sample consists of around 430,000 clones, about 86% of them appearing once. Sequencing was carried out using PBMCs or T cells enriched from blood (not recorded which). The receptor set was obtained from a woman aged 50 to 60 who had recovered from COVID-19.

The chain employs TRBV19 and TRBJ1-3; D might be TRBD1 (6 bases). Trimming left V 4 bases short and J 7 bases short, with 14 bases between. The germline CDR1 and CDR2 sequences are LNHDA and SQIVND (reference sequence). This CDR3 region has 14 residues. The CDR3 DNA reads as TGTGCCAGTAGTAGATCCCGGGACAACAACACCATATATTTT. Residues: CASSRSRDNNTIYF.

The chain combines TRBV27 with TRBJ2-2; D gene unclear. This CDR3 is built from 13 residues. CDR1 and CDR2 from the germline V gene are MNHEY and SMNVEV (reference sequence). The V and J ends lost 3 bases and 7 bases respectively, with 9 bases between them. CDR3 amino acids: CASSFPLSGELFF. In DNA, the CDR3 is TGTGCCAGCAGTTTCCCTTTGAGCGGGGAGCTGTTTTTT.

The V and J genes are TRBV12-5 and TRBJ2-3; possible D gene TRBD2, 6 bases. V lost 6 bases and J 1 base, leaving 17 bases between the germline ends. The CDR3 is 16 residues long. Per the germline V gene, CDR1 is LGHNT and CDR2 is FRNRAP. The CDR3, as DNA: TGTGCTAGTGGCTTTACTTACGGGGGACGCACAGATACGCAGTATTTT. It translates to CASGFTYGGRTDTQYF.

The V call is TRBV29-1, the J call TRBJ1-2; D call uncertain. This CDR3 region has 14 residues. In germline, CDR1 is SQVTM, CDR2 ANQGSEA. The V gene lost 5 bases and the J gene lost 3 bases, with 16 bases spanning the gap. CDR3 nucleotide sequence: TGCAGCGTTTTAGGTGGGCCGGCCTACTATGGCTACACCTTC. Translation gives CSVLGGPAYYGYTF.

This clone was seen only once. The rearrangement uses TRBV5-6 and TRBJ1-3; D is perhaps TRBD1 (5 bases). V lost 3 bases to trimming and J lost 1 base, with 8 bases between them. CDR3 length equals 14 residues. Germline V gene lookup returns CDR1 SGHDT and CDR2 YYEEEE. This chain's CDR3 is CASSSQGSGNTIYF. For the CDR3, the DNA is TGTGCCAGCAGCTCGCAGGGTTCTGGAAACACCATATATTTT.

The rearrangement joins TRBV4-1 to TRBJ2-3, with a tentative D call TRBD1 (5 bases). From germline, CDR1 is MGHRA and CDR2 YSYEKL. The CDR3 spans 14 residues. The V gene lost 1 base and the J gene lost 1 base, with 6 bases spanning the gap. The CDR3 is CASSQGTRTDTQYF. The DNA for the CDR3 is TGCGCCAGCAGCCAAGGGACACGCACAGATACGCAGTATTTT.

Concerning this clone: This sample includes further DNA sequences coding for the same CDR3. The chain has TRBV19 and TRBJ2-7, with TRBD2 matching 9 bases. The CDR3 totals 13 residues. Unmatched junction bases numbered 0, after V lost 1 base and J lost 5 bases. Germline CDR1 LNHDA, CDR2 SQIVND (reference sequence). In DNA form, the CDR3 reads TGTGCCAGTAGTATAGCTAGCGGGGACGAGCAGTACTTC. Residues: CASSIASGDEQYF.

This clone was picked up one time. Within the sample, other DNA sequences also encode this same CDR3. J is TRBJ1-1 and V is TRBV9, with 8 bases identical to TRBD1. Germline lookup yields CDR1 SGDLS and CDR2 YYNGEE. The V gene end was trimmed by 4 bases and the J gene end by 1 base; junction bases not matched to a gene: 3. The CDR3 loop spans 14 amino acids. CDR3: CASSSGQGNTEAFF. Here the CDR3 DNA reads TGTGCCAGCAGCTCTGGACAGGGGAACACTGAAGCTTTCTTT.

The sample holds one count of this clone. The J gene is TRBJ2-2, the V gene TRBV14; 9 bases match TRBD2. CDR3 length equals 18 residues. V trimming: 2 bases; J trimming: 1 base; junction bases outside the gene matches: 8. Germline CDR1 reads SGHDN; CDR2 reads FVKESK. Here the CDR3 reads CASSQIWSSGKNTGELFF. In nucleotides, the CDR3 is TGTGCCAGCAGCCAAATCTGGTCTAGCGGGAAGAACACCGGGGAGCTGTTTTTT.

V and J are TRBV18 and TRBJ1-3; D gene uncertain. Trimming took 6 bases from V and 7 from J, leaving 13 bases between them. Per germline, CDR1 KGHSH and CDR2 LQKENI. This CDR3 is 13 amino acids long. The CDR3 protein is CASSRREQNTIYF. In DNA, the CDR3 is TGTGCCAGCTCTAGGCGGGAGCAGAACACCATATATTTT.

This chain links TRBV20-1 with TRBJ2-5, with 10 bases fitting TRBD1. The CDR3 has 15 residues. CDR1 and CDR2 (germline): DFQATT, SNEGSKA (reference sequence). Unmatched junction bases numbered 8, after V lost 3 bases and J lost 4 bases. The CDR3 coding sequence is TGCAGTGCTAGTCCCGGGACAGGGGTTGGAGAGACCCAGTACTTC. Its translation is CSASPGTGVGETQYF.

In this sample, this clone turned up once. The chain carries TRBV28 and TRBJ2-7, with TRBD2 matching 9 bases. The CDR3 is 17 residues long. Germline V CDR1 and CDR2: MDHEN, SYDVKM. The V and J ends lost 6 bases and 0 bases, in that order; junction bases with no gene match: 12. This CDR3 reads CASSAIAGAFLSYEQYF. CDR3 nucleotides: TGTGCCAGCAGCGCAATAGCGGGGGCCTTTCTCTCCTACGAGCAGTACTTC.

This chain joins TRBV24-1 and TRBJ2-2; D might be TRBD2 (7 bases). CDR3 length: 13 amino acids. V lost 8 bases, J lost 4 bases, and 10 bases lay in between. CDR1 KGHDR and CDR2 SFDVKD come from the germline V gene. DNA for the CDR3: TGTGCCACCAACAGGGAGGGCACCGGGGAGCTGTTTTTT. It encodes CATNREGTGELFF.

The chain combines TRBV20-1 with TRBJ2-3; D not certain. CDR1 is DFQATT, CDR2 SNEGSKA, per germline (reference sequence). V gave up 5 bases and J gave up 4 bases, with 7 bases separating them. The CDR3 runs to 11 residues. The CDR3 reads CSALESDTQYF. CDR3 coding DNA: TGCAGTGCTCTAGAGTCAGATACGCAGTATTTT.

This rearrangement joins TRBV6-1 to TRBJ1-2; D is ambiguous. Between the trimmed V and J ends, which lost 1 base and 5 bases, there was a span of 11 bases. The CDR3 has 14 amino acids. Germline V gene lookup returns CDR1 MNHNS and CDR2 SASEGT. The CDR3 loop reads CASSEVNSRYGYTF. CDR3 nucleotide sequence: TGTGCCAGCAGTGAAGTGAACAGCCGATATGGCTACACCTTC.

This chain joins TRBV2 and TRBJ2-1; the match to TRBD2 covers 7 bases. CDR3 length: 17 amino acids. Germline CDR1 and CDR2: SNHLY and FYNNEI. After removal of 0 bases from V and 0 bases from J, the junction contained 5 bases not matched to a gene. This chain's CDR3 is CASSEAVGGSSYNEQFF. For the CDR3, the DNA is TGTGCCAGCAGTGAAGCGGTCGGGGGGAGCTCCTACAATGAGCAGTTCTTC.

The chain combines TRBV2 with TRBJ1-2; D gene ambiguous. The CDR3 consists of 12 residues. Germline V gene lookup returns CDR1 SNHLY and CDR2 FYNNEI. V was cut by 3 bases and J by 4 bases, with 6 bases left in between. The DNA of the CDR3 is TGTGCCAGCAGTGACGGAGTCTATGGCTACACCTTC. Protein: CASSDGVYGYTF.

The chain couples TRBV2 to TRBJ1-5; D not certain. The CDR3 has 13 amino acids. Germline V gives CDR1 SNHLY, CDR2 FYNNEI. The V end was cut by 5 bases, the J end by 1 base, with 6 bases between. CDR3 in DNA: TGTGCCAGCAGTACCGAGAGCAATCAGCCCCAGCATTTT. Its translation: CASSTESNQPQHF.

The chain uses TRBV20-1 and TRBJ1-2; D unclear. CDR1 is DFQATT, CDR2 SNEGSKA, per germline (reference sequence). There are 9 residues in the CDR3. The V end lost 8 bases, the J end lost 8 bases, and 9 bases lay between the germline ends. The CDR3 protein is CSLLEGYTF. The CDR3 bases are TGCAGTCTGTTGGAGGGCTACACCTTC.

The rearrangement links TRBV11-2 to TRBJ2-7; TRBD2 is a possible D gene (6 bases). V lost 0 bases and J lost 5, with 14 bases in between. This CDR3 has 15 amino acids. Germline lookup yields CDR1 SGHAT and CDR2 FQNNGV. CDR3 sequence (DNA): TGTGCCAGCAGCTTAGATCAGTGGGGAGGCGACGAGCAGTACTTC. Translation gives CASSLDQWGGDEQYF.

This clone has more than one count but fewer than ten. V and J are TRBV4-1 and TRBJ2-7; the match to TRBD2 covers 9 bases. V gave up 0 bases and J gave up 4 bases; unmatched junction bases: 10. Per germline, CDR1 MGHRA and CDR2 YSYEKL. The CDR3 covers 17 residues. As DNA, the CDR3 is TGCGCCAGCAGCCAAGATAGGGGACTAGCCCTCGGGTACGAGCAGTACTTC. Encoded protein: CASSQDRGLALGYEQYF.

The CDR3 sequence is CASSQVFGDGGNTIYF. For the CDR3, the DNA is TGTGCCAGCAGCCAAGTTTTCGGGGATGGGGGAAACACCATATATTTT. V usage is TRBV4-2 and J usage is TRBJ1-3, with D uncertain. CDR3 size: 16 residues. The V end lost 1 base, the J end lost 4 bases, and 14 bases lay between the germline ends. The V gene's germline CDR1 is LGHNA and CDR2 YNFKEQ.

The chain joins TRBV19 to TRBJ1-5, with 7 bases identical to TRBD1. Germline-derived CDR1 and CDR2 are LNHDA and SQIVND (reference sequence). V shed 7 bases, J shed 3 bases, and the junction held 18 bases outside the gene matches. The CDR3 sequence is 18 residues long. CDR3 sequence: CASIVMGRDSPINQPQHF. In nucleotides, the CDR3 is TGTGCCAGTATCGTGATGGGCCGGGACAGCCCCATCAATCAGCCCCAGCATTTT. The whole variable domain, remainder taken from reference TRBV19 and TRBJ1-5, is DGGITQSPKYLFRKEGQNVTLSCEQNLNHDAMYWYRQDPGQGLRLIYYSQIVNDFQKGDIAEGYSVSREKKESFPLTVTSAQKNPTAFYLCASIVMGRDSPINQPQHFGDGTRLSIL.